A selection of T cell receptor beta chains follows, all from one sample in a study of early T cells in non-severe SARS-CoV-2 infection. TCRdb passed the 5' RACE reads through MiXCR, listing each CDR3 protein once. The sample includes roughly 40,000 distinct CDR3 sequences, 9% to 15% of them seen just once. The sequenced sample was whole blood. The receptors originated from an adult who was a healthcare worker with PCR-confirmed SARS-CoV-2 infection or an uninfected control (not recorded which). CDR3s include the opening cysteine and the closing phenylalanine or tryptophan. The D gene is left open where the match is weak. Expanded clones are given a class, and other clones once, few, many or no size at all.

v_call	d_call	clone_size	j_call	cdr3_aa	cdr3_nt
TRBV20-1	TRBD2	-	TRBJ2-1	CSAISGRAGNEQFF	TGCAGTGCTATTAGCGGGAGGGCGGGGAATGAGCAGTTCTTC
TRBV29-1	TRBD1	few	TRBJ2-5	CSVEGQGKETQYF	TGCAGCGTCGAGGGACAGGGAAAAGAGACCCAGTACTTC
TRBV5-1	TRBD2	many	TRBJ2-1	CASSLASGSYNEQFF	TGCGCCAGCAGCTTGGCCAGCGGGAGCTACAATGAGCAGTTCTTC
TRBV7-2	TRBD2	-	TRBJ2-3	CASQRGSTDTQYF	TGTGCCAGCCAGCGGGGTAGCACAGATACGCAGTATTTT
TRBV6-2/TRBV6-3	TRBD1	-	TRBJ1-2	CASSYAGQGTIGYTF	TGTGCCAGCAGTTACGCCGGACAGGGGACGATCGGCTACACCTTC
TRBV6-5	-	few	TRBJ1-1	CASRPRPGASSAFF	TGTGCCAGCAGACCCCGACCAGGGGCCAGTAGTGCTTTCTTT
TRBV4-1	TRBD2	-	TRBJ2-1	CASSQSGLALGGIVNEQFF	TGCGCCAGCAGCCAATCGGGACTAGCCTTAGGAGGCATAGTAAATGAGCAGTTCTTC
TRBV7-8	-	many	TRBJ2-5	CASSSEASWVTQYF	TGTGCCAGCAGCTCCGAGGCCTCATGGGTGACCCAGTACTTC
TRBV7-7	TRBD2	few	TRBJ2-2	CASSPGLADTGELFF	TGTGCTAGCAGCCCCGGACTAGCGGACACCGGGGAGCTGTTTTTT
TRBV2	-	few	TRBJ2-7	CATRKGLSYEQYF	TGTGCCACTCGAAAAGGGTTATCCTACGAGCAGTACTTC
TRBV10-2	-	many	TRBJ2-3	CASSERGNTDTQYF	TGCGCCAGCAGTGAACGCGGGAACACAGATACGCAGTATTTT
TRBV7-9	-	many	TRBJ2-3	CASSPLTSGDTQYF	TGTGCCAGCAGCCCACTGACAAGTGGGGATACGCAGTATTTT
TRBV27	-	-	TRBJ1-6	CASSLFGGNSPLHF	TGTGCCAGCAGTTTATTTGGTGGTAATTCACCCCTCCACTTT
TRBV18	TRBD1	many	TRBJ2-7	CASSPPSGTGSREQYF	TGTGCCAGCTCACCACCTAGTGGGACAGGGTCGCGGGAGCAGTACTTC
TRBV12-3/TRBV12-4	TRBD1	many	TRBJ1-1	CASSPIGGTGMNTEAFF	TGTGCCAGCAGTCCCATAGGAGGGACAGGGATGAACACTGAAGCTTTCTTT
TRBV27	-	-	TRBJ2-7	CASTKRAGQAYEQYF	TGTGCCAGCACCAAACGGGCAGGGCAGGCCTACGAGCAGTACTTC
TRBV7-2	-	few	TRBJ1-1	CASSLVRRTEAFF	TGTGCCAGCAGCTTAGTGCGGAGGACTGAAGCTTTCTTT
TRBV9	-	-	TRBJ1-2	CASSVRPAGDGYTF	TGTGCCAGCAGCGTTCGGCCGGCTGGAGATGGCTACACCTTC
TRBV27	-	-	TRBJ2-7	CASSPLDGPYEQYF	TGTGCCAGCAGTCCGCTCGACGGGCCCTACGAGCAGTACTTC
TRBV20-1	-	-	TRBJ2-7	CSFLARTSYEQYF	TGCAGTTTCTTGGCCAGGACGTCCTACGAGCAGTACTTC
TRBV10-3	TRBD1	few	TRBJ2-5	CATKDRGETQYF	TGTGCCACAAAGGACAGGGGCGAGACCCAGTACTTC
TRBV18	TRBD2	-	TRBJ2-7	CASSPQTSGSYEQYF	TGTGCCAGCTCACCACAGACTAGCGGCTCCTACGAGCAGTACTTC
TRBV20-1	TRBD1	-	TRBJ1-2	CSARDSATGNYGYTF	TGCAGTGCTAGAGATTCGGCGACAGGGAACTATGGCTACACCTTC